This T cell receptor beta chain was sequenced for a study of tumor-infiltrating lymphocytes in primary liver carcinoma. Study in general: The study obtained roughly 3.65 to 7.13 million productive TCRbeta reads per sample, similar across tissue types.

Total RNA and DNA came together from approximately 20-30 mg of bulk tissue without cell sorting. Comments on this clonotype: The CDR3 carries no conserved terminal phenylalanine or tryptophan, so it likely arises from a read error.

The authors made TCR beta cDNA from around 500 ng total RNA with a constant-region primer. Slightly modified ARM-PCR with three nested multiplex PCR rounds yielded TCR beta libraries. Each CDR3 protein gets one entry after TCRdb re-called the multiplex PCR reads with MiXCR. The repertoire consists of more than 20,000 distinct CDR3 sequences, with over 65% occurring once and the leading ten covering 41%. This TCR came from a man between 35 and 55 years old with primary liver carcinoma and hepatitis B virus infection. Material: liver tumor tissue from sampling region 1. Subset meaning: tumor region T1, superior pole.

CDR3 nucleotide sequence: TGCGTCAGCAGCCAAGACAGCGGGGGGGCGTGGTATACCGGGGAGCTGTTTTCT. Its protein is CVSSQDSGGAWYTGELFS. J is TRBJ2-2 and V is TRBV4-1, with TRBD2 matching over 10 bases. The CDR3 loop spans 18 amino acids. CDR1 is MGHRA, CDR2 YSYEKL, per germline.